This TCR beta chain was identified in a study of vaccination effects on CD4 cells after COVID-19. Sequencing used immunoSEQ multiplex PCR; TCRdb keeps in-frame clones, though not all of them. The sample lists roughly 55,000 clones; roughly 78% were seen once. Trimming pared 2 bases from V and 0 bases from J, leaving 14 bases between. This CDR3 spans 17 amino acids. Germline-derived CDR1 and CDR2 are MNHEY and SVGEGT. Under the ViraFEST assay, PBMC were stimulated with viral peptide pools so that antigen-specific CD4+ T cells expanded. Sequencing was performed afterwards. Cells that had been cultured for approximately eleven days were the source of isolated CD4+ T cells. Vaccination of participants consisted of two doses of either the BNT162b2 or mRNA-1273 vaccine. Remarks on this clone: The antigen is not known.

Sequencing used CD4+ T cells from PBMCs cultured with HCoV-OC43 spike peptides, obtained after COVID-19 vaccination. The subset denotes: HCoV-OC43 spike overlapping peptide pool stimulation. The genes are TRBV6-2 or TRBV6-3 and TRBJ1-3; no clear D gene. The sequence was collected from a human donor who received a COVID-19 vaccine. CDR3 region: CASSYQPYRTSGNTIYF. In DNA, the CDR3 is TGTGCCAGCAGTTACCAACCCTATCGGACCTCTGGAAACACCATATATTTT.